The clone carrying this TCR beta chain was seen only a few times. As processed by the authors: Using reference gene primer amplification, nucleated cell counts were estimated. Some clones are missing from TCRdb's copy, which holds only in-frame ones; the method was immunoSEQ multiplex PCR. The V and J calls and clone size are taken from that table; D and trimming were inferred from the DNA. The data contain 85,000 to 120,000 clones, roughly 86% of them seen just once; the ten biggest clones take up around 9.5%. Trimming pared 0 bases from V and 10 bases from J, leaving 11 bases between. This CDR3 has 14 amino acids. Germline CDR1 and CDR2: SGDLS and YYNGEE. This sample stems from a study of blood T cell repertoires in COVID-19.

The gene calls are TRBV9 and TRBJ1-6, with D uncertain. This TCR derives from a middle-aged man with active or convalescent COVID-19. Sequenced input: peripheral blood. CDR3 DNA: TGTGCCAGCAGCGTAGCTAACGGTAAATCACCCCTCCACTTT. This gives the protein CASSVANGKSPLHF.